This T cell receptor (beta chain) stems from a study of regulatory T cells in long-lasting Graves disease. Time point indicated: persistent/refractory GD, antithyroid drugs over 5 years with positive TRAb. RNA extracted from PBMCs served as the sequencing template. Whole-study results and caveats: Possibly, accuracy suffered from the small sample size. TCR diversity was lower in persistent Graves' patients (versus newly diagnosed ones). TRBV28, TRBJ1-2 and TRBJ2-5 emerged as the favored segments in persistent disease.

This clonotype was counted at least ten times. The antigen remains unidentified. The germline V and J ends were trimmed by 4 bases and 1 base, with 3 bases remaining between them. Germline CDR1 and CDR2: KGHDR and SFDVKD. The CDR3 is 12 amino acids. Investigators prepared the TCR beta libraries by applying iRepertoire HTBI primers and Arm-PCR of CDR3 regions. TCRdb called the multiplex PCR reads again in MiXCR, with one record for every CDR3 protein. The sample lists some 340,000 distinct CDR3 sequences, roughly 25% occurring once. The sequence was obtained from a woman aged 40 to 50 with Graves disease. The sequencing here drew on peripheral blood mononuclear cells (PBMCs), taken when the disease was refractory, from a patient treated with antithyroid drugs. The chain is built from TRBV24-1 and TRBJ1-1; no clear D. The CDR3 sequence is CATSDGNTEAFF. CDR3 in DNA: TGTGCCACCAGTGACGGGAACACTGAAGCTTTCTTT.